The 27 T cell receptor beta chains presented below share a single source sample, sequenced in a study of shared clonotypes between healthy human individuals. Sequencing was performed with immunoSEQ multiplex PCR; in TCRdb, only in-frame clones are kept and a portion is missing. The table has 400,000 to 600,000 clones, around 75% seen once. The sequenced sample was PBMCs. Receptors originate from a woman aged 40-49 years in good health. Some clones in this sample may be carry-over from other donors' samples.

Only a few counts were recorded for this clone. The chain is built from TRBV10-3 and TRBJ1-1; no clear D. Trimming shortened V by 4 bases and J by 3 bases, and 9 bases separated the two germline ends. The CDR3 has 13 residues. Germline CDR1 and CDR2: ENHRY and SYGVKD. CDR3 in amino acids: CAISGYLYTEAFF. The CDR3 DNA is TGTGCCATCAGTGGTTATTTGTACACTGAAGCTTTCTTT.

The genes are TRBV28 and TRBJ1-6, with a possible D match to TRBD1 (6 bases). V was clipped by 6 bases and J by 8 bases, with 17 bases between them. CDR1 is MDHEN, CDR2 SYDVKM, per germline. This CDR3 has 15 residues. The CDR3 reads CASSPVRGGDSPLHF. In nucleotides, the CDR3 is TGTGCCAGCAGCCCGGTCAGGGGCGGTGATTCACCCCTCCACTTT.

Comment on this clone: This sample also contains other DNA sequences that code for the same CDR3. This chain links TRBV29-1 with TRBJ2-3, with 12 bases matching TRBD2. This CDR3 is built from 13 residues. Trimming removed 6 bases from V and 3 bases from J; junction bases left unmatched: 1. The germline CDR1 and CDR2 sequences are SQVTM and ANQGSEA. The CDR3 DNA sequence: TGCAGCGTGACTAGCGGGAGTACAGATACGCAGTATTTT. Translating it yields CSVTSGSTDTQYF.

This clone appeared once. This chain uses TRBV7-9 with TRBJ1-2, with D unclear. CDR1 and CDR2 (germline): SEHNR, FQNEAQ (reference sequence). Trimming took off 1 base at V and 4 bases at J, with 22 bases between the two ends. The CDR3 consists of 18 residues. The CDR3 DNA is TGTGCCAGCAGCTTAGTACCGGCCTCCCGACAAGTGCTCTATGGCTACACCTTC. Translating it yields CASSLVPASRQVLYGYTF.

The rearrangement uses TRBV7-2 and TRBJ2-5; D is possibly TRBD1 or TRBD2 (6 bases each). This CDR3 is built from 15 residues. V was cut by 5 bases and J by 4 bases, with 17 bases left in between. Looked up from germline, CDR1 is SGHTA and CDR2 is FQGNSA. For the CDR3, the DNA is TGTGCCAGCAGCCCAGCCTTGGGGGGCGCAGAGACCCAGTACTTC. Translation: CASSPALGGAETQYF.

Worth noting for this clone: This sample includes further DNA sequences coding for the same CDR3. J is TRBJ1-5 and V is TRBV27; TRBD1 agrees at 7 bases. V lost 2 bases and J lost 2; bases outside the gene matches: 0. Germline CDR1 MNHEY, CDR2 SMNVEV (reference sequence). This CDR3 has 14 residues. CDR3 residues: CASSLGQGNQPQHF. The CDR3 DNA is TGTGCCAGCAGTTTAGGACAGGGCAATCAGCCCCAGCATTTT.

For the CDR3, the DNA is TGTGCCTGGGGGGTGGGGCCTTCGAGGTGGCCCCAGCATTTT. Translating it yields CAWGVGPSRWPQHF. V and J are TRBV30 and TRBJ1-5, with D tentatively TRBD1 (5 bases). Germline CDR1 is GTSNPN and CDR2 is SVGIG (reference sequence). This CDR3 comprises 14 residues. Trimming cost V 5 bases and J 9 bases, with 20 bases left between them.

The chain recombines TRBV28 with TRBJ1-1; D is uncertain. Germline V lookup: CDR1 MDHEN, CDR2 SYDVKM. The CDR3 contains 11 residues. Trimming cost V 3 bases and J 8 bases, with 7 bases left between them. The CDR3 DNA reads as TGTGCCAGCAGTTTTCGATCCGAAGCTTTCTTT. This sequence encodes CASSFRSEAFF.

Worth noting for this clone: One end of the junction does not line up with germline, which may come from a read error. The V and J genes are TRBV5-4 and TRBJ1-6; a weak D match, TRBD1 (6 bases). Germline CDR1 reads SGHNT; CDR2 reads YYREEE (reference sequence). The length of the CDR3 is 15 residues. CDR3 nucleotides: TGTACCAGCAGCGCCGGACAGACTTATAATTCACCCCTCCACTTT. Protein: CTSSAGQTYNSPLHF. Complete variable domain (other parts from reference TRBV5-4 and TRBJ1-6): ETGVTQSPTHLIKTRGQQVTLRCSSQSGHNTVSWYQQALGQGPQFIFQYYREEENGRGNFPPRFSGLQFPNYSSELNVNALELDDSALYLCTSSAGQTYNSPLHFGNGTRLTVT.

The CDR3 loop reads CASRSGGVQAFF. CDR3 bases: TGCGCCAGCAGGTCAGGGGGGGTTCAGGCTTTCTTT. The rearrangement joins TRBV5-1 to TRBJ1-1; 7 positions match TRBD1. The CDR3 is 12 amino acids. The V segment lost 5 bases and the J segment 11 bases; nucleotides outside the gene matches: 9. Germline CDR1 reads SGHRS; CDR2 reads YFSETQ.

The chain employs TRBV4-1 and TRBJ1-5; D may be TRBD1 (6 bases). The CDR3 is 13 residues long. V lost 0 bases, J lost 9 bases, and 9 bases lay in between. Germline V CDR1 and CDR2: MGHRA, YSYEKL. The DNA for the CDR3 is TGCGCCAGCAGCCAAGACAGGGGTCGGCCCCAGCATTTT. Translating it yields CASSQDRGRPQHF.

The sample holds one count of this clone. The chain employs TRBV5-6 and TRBJ2-1; D is perhaps TRBD1 (5 bases). The CDR3 covers 14 residues. Germline V gives CDR1 SGHDT, CDR2 YYEEEE. Trimming cost V 6 bases and J 9 bases, with 19 bases left between them. CDR3: CASTHRRGQGEQFF. The CDR3 DNA reads as TGTGCCAGCACCCACCGGAGAGGCCAGGGTGAGCAGTTCTTC.

The chain combines TRBV5-1 with TRBJ2-6; D is possibly TRBD1 or TRBD2 (5 bases each). Germline assignment: CDR1 SGHRS and CDR2 YFSETQ. This CDR3 contains 17 residues. V lost 0 bases, J lost 0 bases, and 10 bases lay in between. This chain's CDR3 is CASSLEAGTSGANVLTF. The CDR3 nucleotides are TGCGCCAGCAGCTTGGAGGCAGGGACCTCTGGGGCCAACGTCCTGACTTTC.

This clone was observed once. V usage is TRBV7-6 and J usage is TRBJ1-3, with TRBD1 identical over 7 bases. CDR3 size: 17 residues. The J segment lost 1 base and the V segment lost 6 bases, leaving 12 bases of the junction unmatched. CDR1 is SGHVS and CDR2 is FNYEAQ in the germline V gene. The CDR3 reads CASSLRDSVFSGNTIYF. CDR3 coding DNA: TGTGCCAGCAGTCTAAGGGACAGCGTGTTTTCTGGAAACACCATATATTTT.

The rearrangement uses TRBV5-1 and TRBJ2-7; 10 bases fit TRBD1. The V gene end was trimmed by 4 bases and the J gene end by 7 bases; junction bases not matched to a gene: 8. The V gene's germline CDR1 is SGHRS and CDR2 YFSETQ. The CDR3 contains 14 residues. The CDR3 nucleotides are TGCGCCAGCAGCCCAGACAGGGGGCAGGGGGAGCAGTACTTC. This gives the protein CASSPDRGQGEQYF.

This chain uses TRBV10-3 with TRBJ2-6, with D uncertain. The ends were cut back, 4 bases at V and 0 bases at J, with 7 bases in the middle. The CDR3 runs 15 residues. Germline lookup yields CDR1 ENHRY and CDR2 SYGVKD. The CDR3 DNA sequence: TGTGCCATCAGTGGACCCAGCTCTGGGGCCAACGTCCTGACTTTC. It is translated as CAISGPSSGANVLTF.

Only a few counts were recorded for this clone. The CDR3 DNA sequence: TGTGCCAGTAGCCTCCAAGGAAGGGGCGACTATGGCTACACCTTC. Protein: CASSLQGRGDYGYTF. This chain joins TRBV19 and TRBJ1-2, with D tentatively TRBD1 (5 bases). This CDR3 region has 15 residues. In germline, CDR1 is LNHDA, CDR2 SQIVND (reference sequence). The germline V and J ends were trimmed by 6 bases and 3 bases, with 17 bases remaining between them.

J is TRBJ1-4 and V is TRBV5-1; D call uncertain. Trimming pared 4 bases from V and 0 bases from J, leaving 19 bases between. CDR3 length: 18 residues. Germline lookup yields CDR1 SGHRS and CDR2 YFSETQ. The CDR3 here is CASSPGGGIPATNEKLFF. The DNA of the CDR3 is TGCGCCAGCAGCCCGGGTGGAGGAATCCCTGCAACTAATGAAAAACTGTTTTTT.

V usage is TRBV6-1 and J usage is TRBJ1-5, with 9 bases that match TRBD1. CDR1 and CDR2 (germline): MNHNS, SASEGT. The CDR3 loop spans 16 amino acids. Trimming at V came to 2 bases and at J to 6 bases, leaving 8 bases not matched to a gene. The CDR3 sequence: CASSERDRAVRQPQHF. In nucleotides, the CDR3 is TGTGCCAGCAGTGAAAGGGACAGGGCCGTTCGTCAGCCCCAGCATTTT.

Comments on this clone: Germline is not matched at one junction end, which may reflect a read error. The CDR3 region has the DNA TGTGCCAGCAGTGACTCTTCATTTAGAGACTTC. Translation: CASSDSSFRDF. This chain connects TRBV6-4 to TRBJ2-4; D is unclear. The CDR3 runs 11 residues. Looked up from germline, CDR1 is MRHNA and CDR2 is SNTAGT.

The chain is built from TRBV18 and TRBJ2-2; 10 positions match TRBD1. Germline V gene data show CDR1 as KGHSH and CDR2 as LQKENI. J was trimmed by 3 bases and V by 3 bases; bases with no gene match: 4. The CDR3 extends over 16 amino acids. CDR3 in DNA: TGTGCCAGCTCACCGCGGACAGGGGGAGACACCGGGGAGCTGTTTTTT. Protein product: CASSPRTGGDTGELFF. The full variable domain, rest sourced from reference TRBV18 and TRBJ2-2, is NAGVMQNPRHLVRRRGQEARLRCSPMKGHSHVYWYRQLPEEGLKFMVYLQKENIIDESGMPKERFSAEFPKEGPSILRIQQVVRGDSAAYFCASSPRTGGDTGELFFGEGSRLTVL.

V usage is TRBV28 and J usage is TRBJ2-2; 9 positions agree with TRBD2. This CDR3 is 15 amino acids long. Trimming at V came to 5 bases and at J to 5 bases, leaving 6 bases not matched to a gene. Germline CDR1 reads MDHEN; CDR2 reads SYDVKM. The CDR3, as DNA: TGTGCCAGCAGTCGTAGCGGGAGTGGGACCGGGGAGCTGTTTTTT. The encoded protein is CASSRSGSGTGELFF.

The rearrangement links TRBV4-2 to TRBJ2-2; possibly TRBD2 for D (6 bases). CDR1 is LGHNA and CDR2 is YNFKEQ in the germline V gene. The CDR3 consists of 17 residues. V was trimmed by 3 bases and J by 2 bases, leaving 16 bases between them. This CDR3 is CASSHFGLTPNTGELFF. The CDR3 region has the DNA TGTGCCAGCAGCCACTTCGGACTAACCCCCAACACCGGGGAGCTGTTTTTT.

The chain couples TRBV19 to TRBJ2-7, with 12 bases identical to TRBD1. The CDR3 length is 16 residues. V lost 4 bases to trimming and J lost 6 bases; unmatched junction nucleotides: 10. Germline V lookup: CDR1 LNHDA, CDR2 SQIVND (reference sequence). The CDR3 DNA is TGTGCCAGTAGTACCCGGGACAGGGGGCTCAGAGGCGAGCAGTACTTC. This encodes CASSTRDRGLRGEQYF.

V is TRBV4-2 and J is TRBJ2-3; D is perhaps TRBD1 (5 bases). CDR1 is LGHNA and CDR2 is YNFKEQ in the germline V gene. Trimming shortened V by 0 bases and J by 6 bases, and 16 bases separated the two germline ends. The CDR3 runs 16 residues. The CDR3 loop is CASSQEEGVESDTQYF. DNA of the CDR3: TGTGCCAGCAGCCAAGAGGAAGGGGTGGAGTCTGATACGCAGTATTTT.

The rearrangement links TRBV27 to TRBJ2-2, with D unresolved. Trimming removed 5 bases at V and 4 bases at J, with 11 bases between. Germline V gene sequence: CDR1 MNHEY, CDR2 SMNVEV (reference sequence). CDR3 size: 14 residues. The CDR3 loop is CASSATRITGELFF. CDR3 DNA sequence: TGTGCCAGCAGTGCTACACGAATCACCGGGGAGCTGTTTTTT.

This sequence joins TRBV6-6 and TRBJ1-5; D is undetermined. Germline loops: CDR1 MNHNY, CDR2 SVGAGI (reference sequence). CDR3 length: 12 amino acids. V lost 3 bases to trimming and J lost 3 bases, with 3 bases between them. The CDR3 coding sequence is TGTGCCAGCAGTTATGCCAATCAGCCCCAGCATTTT. It is translated as CASSYANQPQHF.